This entry is about one T cell receptor (beta chain). The data derive from a study of blood T cell repertoires in COVID-19. Assay used: immunoSEQ multiplex PCR; TCRdb lists only in-frame clones, some missing. The table has 140,000 or so clones, 88% seen once; the top ten hold about 1.7%. There are 15 residues in the CDR3. Germline V gives CDR1 SNHLY, CDR2 FYNNEI. Between the trimmed V and J ends, which lost 3 bases and 8 bases, there was a span of 16 bases. Material: peripheral blood. The chain is built from TRBV2 and TRBJ1-4; possibly TRBD1 for D (5 bases). The clonotype originates from a woman in her forties or fifties with acute or convalescent COVID-19. CDR3 nucleotide sequence: TGTGCCAGCAGTGAGTCCTCCGGGGGTAGGGAAAAACTGTTTTTT. It translates to CASSESSGGREKLFF.